This TCR beta chain was identified in a study of blood T cell repertoires in COVID-19. In the study overall: COVID-19 samples from acute and convalescent phases originated in the United States, Italy and Spain. The analysed material was cDNA or gDNA that came from T cells, B-cell-depleted T cells, or PBMCs.

The CDR3 sequence is 14 residues long. Germline V gene sequence: CDR1 SGHDN, CDR2 FVKESK. V lost 0 bases and J lost 6, with 12 bases in between. Original processing methods: Estimated nucleated cell counts came from reference gene primer amplification. TCRdb keeps only in-frame clones here, not all; method: immunoSEQ multiplex PCR. V and J calls and clone size come straight from that table; D and trimming were deduced from the DNA. The sample has 250,000 to 300,000 clones, about nine tenths seen once. This clonotype was sampled from a woman in her twenties or thirties with active or convalescent COVID-19. Sequenced material: peripheral blood. The chain combines TRBV14 with TRBJ2-7, with D maybe TRBD1 (5 bases). The DNA of the CDR3 is TGTGCCAGCAGCCAAGACCGTAGACAGAGCGAGCAGTACTTC. This encodes CASSQDRRQSEQYF.